Sequencing of this TCR beta chain was carried out in a study of OX40 agonist ivuxolimab in advanced cancers. Study summary: Hepatocellular carcinoma, melanoma, renal cell or head and neck cancer was diagnosed in the dose-escalation patients. Subjects had a mean age of roughly 60 years, with a range of roughly 20 to 80; around 80% were male. Study conclusions and caveats: There were also nonresponders showing low normalized T-cell clonal expansion. More expanded clones were found, on average, in CD8+ than in CD4+ T cells.

CDR1 is MNHNY and CDR2 is SVGAGI in the germline V gene (reference sequence). Trimming removed 7 bases at V and 1 base at J, with 19 bases between. This CDR3 has 16 amino acids. Generated by immunoSEQ multiplex PCR, the TCRdb table keeps only in-frame clones and is missing some. The table includes about 18,000 clones, 70% to 90% detected once. Concerning this clone: Antigen specificity is unknown.

This clonotype was sampled from an adult with an advanced solid tumor such as melanoma, head and neck, liver or kidney cancer. The V and J genes are TRBV6-6 and TRBJ2-5; the D call may be TRBD1 or TRBD2 (6 bases each). Material: CD4+ or CD8+ T cells sorted from blood, obtained in a trial of the OX40 agonist ivuxolimab. The DNA of the CDR3 is TGTGCCAGCACTCCGGGGGCAGGGAGGCCCCAAGAGACCCAGTACTTC. Amino acid sequence: CASTPGAGRPQETQYF.